The rows below give T cell receptor beta chains drawn from one sample of a study of cytomegalovirus exposure and HLA in healthy donors. Assay used: immunoSEQ multiplex PCR; TCRdb lists only in-frame clones, some missing. The sample lists 150,000 to 200,000 clones, 60% to 85% occurring once. The sequencing input was PBMCs. Receptor source: a male donor in good health and CMV-seronegative. Each CDR3 is given without its conserved first and last residue. Fields, in order: CDR3 length, J gene, V gene, CDR3 protein.

>12|TRBJ1-5|TRBV7-2
ASSLEPGGQPQH
>13|TRBJ2-5|TRBV5-6
ASSPDRGLQETQY
>12|TRBJ2-3|TRBV5-1
ASSSGQGPDTQY
>12|TRBJ2-5|TRBV5-1
ASSFRDTQETQY
>10|TRBJ1-2|TRBV29-1
SVERGNYGYT
>13|TRBJ2-3|TRBV2
ASSHSGFSTDTQY
>11|TRBJ2-1|TRBV6-5
ASSWDSYNEQF
>13|TRBJ1-1|TRBV2
ASYIDRPLGTEAF
>10|TRBJ2-3|TRBV6-1
ASSVVSDTQY
>10|TRBJ1-6|TRBV28
ASSSGGSPLH
>12|TRBJ2-1|TRBV6-4
ASSVTSGNNEQF
>11|TRBJ2-3|TRBV10-1
ASRGTRADTQY
>11|TRBJ2-1|TRBV6-4
ASSPTQGNEQF
>14|TRBJ2-2|TRBV25-1
ASSEYEGASTGELF
>14|TRBJ2-3|TRBV7-9
ASSLFPGQGEDTQY
>12|TRBJ2-2|TRBV10-3
AITSTHRGGELF
>11|TRBJ1-5|TRBV4-1
ASSQGLSQPQH
>14|TRBJ2-7|TRBV15
ATSSRSDRNPYEQY
>11|TRBJ2-5|TRBV4-3
ASSPGLQETQY
>11|TRBJ1-2|TRBV19
ASRLDRRYGYT
>13|TRBJ2-1|TRBV6-4
ASRGLTGGYNEQF
>13|TRBJ1-2|TRBV7-8
ASSLAQTVNYGYT
>13|TRBJ2-7|TRBV9
ASSVAGTGVDEQY
>11|TRBJ2-3|TRBV6-6
AMRAGGADTQY
>12|TRBJ2-7|TRBV28
ASRFSGDIYEQY